The next 26 T cell receptor beta chains were all read from a single sample in a study of Ad26.COV2.S vaccination and SARS-CoV-2 variants. Data came from immunoSEQ multiplex PCR; TCRdb stores just in-frame clones and leaves some out. In the table there are about 370,000 clones, roughly nine tenths of which are singletons. Treatment in this sample: 15 to 20 received Ad26.COV2.S at low or high dose, single or two shots; several received placebo; per-sample allocation not given. Collection of the samples took place on day 63 after the first injection of vaccine or placebo. The sample was peripheral blood, taken in a trial of Ad26.COV2.S vaccine versus placebo. These TCRs come from a person between 18 and 65 years old who received the Ad26.COV2.S COVID-19 vaccine or a placebo.

V is TRBV3-1 (or the pseudogene TRBV3-2) and J is TRBJ2-3; the D is unclear. Germline V CDR1 and CDR2: LGHDT, YNNKEL (reference sequence). This CDR3 is built from 15 residues. Trimming cost V 1 base and J 6 bases, with 14 bases left between them. CDR3 nucleotides: TGTGCCAGCAGCCAAGGTCTAAAGGCGGCGGATACGCAGTATTTT. Translated, it gives CASSQGLKAADTQYF.

J is TRBJ1-2 and V is TRBV10-3; D gene ambiguous. Germline CDR1 and CDR2: ENHRY and SYGVKD. This CDR3 contains 15 residues. Between the trimmed V and J ends, which lost 7 bases and 2 bases, there was a span of 17 bases. In DNA form, the CDR3 reads TGTGCCATCACCACAAGTCCCGCAGCCAACTATGGCTACACCTTC. Its protein is CAITTSPAANYGYTF.

The chain employs TRBV5-1 and TRBJ2-3, with 10 nucleotides matching TRBD1. Germline values: CDR1 SGHRS, CDR2 YFSETQ. The CDR3 loop spans 15 amino acids. V was pared by 0 bases and J by 3 bases, with 1 base of the junction left unmatched. CDR3 bases: TGCGCCAGCAGCTTGGGACAGGGGGCAACAGATACGCAGTATTTT. Translated: CASSLGQGATDTQYF.

This clone was recorded once. V is TRBV6-2 or TRBV6-3 and J is TRBJ2-1; no firm D call. The CDR3 contains 14 residues. Germline assignment: CDR1 MNHEY and CDR2 SVGEGT. V was trimmed by 6 bases and J by 4 bases, leaving 13 bases between them. The CDR3 region is CASRPIYRYNEQFF. Here the CDR3 DNA reads TGTGCCAGCAGGCCTATCTATCGATACAATGAGCAGTTCTTC.

The chain has TRBV5-5 and TRBJ1-2; 9 bases map to TRBD1. The CDR3 length is 14 residues. The V gene end was trimmed by 4 bases and the J gene end by 5 bases; junction bases not matched to a gene: 6. The germline gives CDR1 SGHKS, CDR2 YYEKEE (reference sequence). The CDR3 reads CASSQDRGWYGYTF. CDR3 in DNA: TGTGCCAGCAGCCAGGACAGGGGTTGGTATGGCTACACCTTC.

The chain joins TRBV13 to TRBJ2-1; D is perhaps TRBD1 or TRBD2 (5 bases each). This CDR3 comprises 14 residues. In germline, CDR1 is PRHDT, CDR2 FYEKMQ (reference sequence). Trimming removed 4 bases from V and 8 bases from J, with 15 bases in between. The CDR3 region has the DNA TGTGCCAGCAGCTCCCTGAGGGGCCGCCATGAGCAGTTCTTC. This sequence encodes CASSSLRGRHEQFF.

The CDR3 DNA reads as TGTGCCAGCAGCTTTTTTAGGGCAGGGAACACTGAAGCTTTCTTT. It yields the protein CASSFFRAGNTEAFF. The chain recombines TRBV5-4 with TRBJ1-1; D is uncertain. Germline V gives CDR1 SGHNT, CDR2 YYREEE (reference sequence). Trimming removed 2 bases at V and 1 base at J, with 12 bases between. CDR3 length: 15 residues.

Remarks on this clone: At one boundary the junction diverges from the germline segment, which might be a read error. This rearrangement joins TRBV27 to TRBJ1-2, with a weak D call TRBD1 (5 bases). Germline CDR1 reads MNHEY; CDR2 reads SMNVEV (reference sequence). CDR3 length: 15 amino acids. CDR3 coding DNA: TGTGCCAGCAGTTTCCTTGGAGGGGCTAATTATGGCTACACCTTC. It yields the protein CASSFLGGANYGYTF.

The chain recombines TRBV30 with TRBJ1-2; possibly TRBD1 for D (5 bases). The CDR3 totals 15 residues. Trimming removed 2 bases at V and 3 bases at J, with 16 bases between. Germline values: CDR1 GTSNPN, CDR2 SVGIG (reference sequence). The CDR3 coding sequence is TGTGCCTGGAGTCCCCTTGGGGGGTCGGACTATGGCTACACCTTC. Amino acid sequence: CAWSPLGGSDYGYTF.

V is TRBV5-4 and J is TRBJ2-7; possibly TRBD2 for D (5 bases). Between the trimmed V and J ends, which lost 3 bases and 1 base, there was a span of 11 bases. Germline CDR1 is SGHNT and CDR2 is YYREEE (reference sequence). The CDR3 runs to 14 residues. Written as DNA, the CDR3 is TGTGCCAGCAGCTCCCGGGATCCTTCCTACGAGCAGTACTTC. Protein: CASSSRDPSYEQYF.

The V gene is TRBV10-2, the J gene TRBJ1-4; the D gene is possibly TRBD1 (6 bases). Trimming took off 3 bases at V and 6 bases at J, with 17 bases between the two ends. Germline CDR1 is WSHSY and CDR2 is SAAADI. This CDR3 has 16 residues. CDR3 loop: CASSEERGGLDEKLFF. The DNA of the CDR3 is TGCGCCAGCAGTGAAGAGCGGGGGGGGCTCGATGAAAAACTGTTTTTT.

The V and J genes are TRBV18 and TRBJ2-4, with D possibly being TRBD1 (5 bases). The CDR3 is made up of 17 amino acids. The germline CDR1 and CDR2 sequences are KGHSH and LQKENI. Trimming pared 0 bases from V and 5 bases from J, leaving 17 bases between. The CDR3 nucleotides are TGTGCCAGCTCACCACCGGATAGAACAGGCGCTCAAAACATTCAGTACTTC. Residues: CASSPPDRTGAQNIQYF.

On this clone: The junction does not match germline at one end; this may be a read error. The rearrangement joins TRBV5-8 to TRBJ1-3; no reliable D call. The CDR3 is 11 residues long. CDR1 is SGHTS, CDR2 YDEGEE, per germline. CDR3 in DNA: TGTGCCAGCAGCCTCCTCCCGACGCTGATTTTT. This sequence encodes CASSLLPTLIF.

The chain carries TRBV7-6 and TRBJ1-5; TRBD1 is a possible D gene (5 bases). Germline V gene sequence: CDR1 SGHVS, CDR2 FNYEAQ. CDR3 size: 17 residues. Trimming shortened V by 1 base and J by 3 bases, and 16 bases separated the two germline ends. The CDR3 reads CASSLEAFGGINQPQHF. The CDR3 nucleotides read TGTGCCAGCAGCTTAGAGGCCTTTGGGGGTATCAATCAGCCCCAGCATTTT.

The genes are TRBV3-1 (or the pseudogene TRBV3-2) and TRBJ2-5; D possibly corresponds to TRBD2 (7 bases). With 5 bases removed from V and 3 bases from J, the gap between germline ends came to 16 bases. Germline CDR1 LGHDT, CDR2 YNNKEL (reference sequence). CDR3 length: 15 residues. CDR3 sequence reads: CASSSRGGGKETQYF. The DNA for the CDR3 is TGTGCCAGCAGCTCTCGAGGGGGGGGAAAAGAGACCCAGTACTTC.

The chain links TRBV19 to TRBJ1-6, with 8 nucleotides matching TRBD1. V was pared by 8 bases and J by 5 bases, with 8 bases of the junction left unmatched. Per the germline V gene, CDR1 is LNHDA and CDR2 is SQIVND (reference sequence). The length of the CDR3 is 15 residues. The CDR3 sequence: CASAPGGADNSPLHF. In DNA form, the CDR3 reads TGTGCCAGTGCCCCAGGGGGCGCGGATAATTCACCCCTCCACTTT.

V is TRBV4-1 and J is TRBJ2-5, with 10 bases lining up with TRBD2. CDR1 and CDR2 from the germline V gene are MGHRA and YSYEKL. With V trimmed by 4 bases and J by 4 bases, 6 bases remained unmatched. The CDR3 runs 15 residues. In nucleotides, the CDR3 is TGCGCCAGCAGCCTCAGCGGGGGGGGTAGAGAGACCCAGTACTTC. The encoded protein is CASSLSGGGRETQYF.

The chain recombines TRBV18 with TRBJ1-1, with 7 nucleotides matching TRBD1. CDR1 is KGHSH and CDR2 is LQKENI in the germline V gene. The CDR3 contains 15 residues. J lost 1 base, V lost 5 bases, and 7 bases had no gene match. CDR3 sequence reads: CASSSNRGENTEAFF. Here the CDR3 DNA reads TGTGCCAGCTCATCGAACAGGGGCGAGAACACTGAAGCTTTCTTT. Full variable domain (remainder filled in from reference TRBV18 and TRBJ1-1): NAGVMQNPRHLVRRRGQEARLRCSPMKGHSHVYWYRQLPEEGLKFMVYLQKENIIDESGMPKERFSAEFPKEGPSILRIQQVVRGDSAAYFCASSSNRGENTEAFFGQGTRLTVV.

The chain couples TRBV4-3 to TRBJ2-3; D is ambiguous. V was trimmed by 1 base and J by 3 bases, leaving 5 bases between them. The CDR3 spans 13 residues. Germline CDR1 is LGHNA and CDR2 is YSLEER. The CDR3 sequence is CASSQVHTDTQYF. The CDR3 DNA reads TGCGCCAGCAGCCAAGTACATACAGATACGCAGTATTTT.

This clone was seen only once. The chain has TRBV7-2 and TRBJ2-3; 10 bases match TRBD1. The V segment lost 3 bases and the J segment 1 base; nucleotides outside the gene matches: 13. Germline V gives CDR1 SGHTA, CDR2 FQGNSA. The CDR3 contains 19 residues. CDR3 nucleotides: TGTGCCAGCAGCTTCCTCGGACAGGGGGGAATGGGGGGCACAGATACGCAGTATTTT. It specifies CASSFLGQGGMGGTDTQYF.

The chain employs TRBV27 and TRBJ1-1, with D hard to call. CDR1 is MNHEY and CDR2 is SMNVEV in the germline V gene (reference sequence). Trimming removed 3 bases at V and 5 bases at J, with 10 bases between. There are 13 residues in the CDR3. The chain's CDR3 is CASSFLGRTEAFF. The CDR3 DNA sequence: TGTGCCAGCAGTTTCCTGGGGAGGACTGAAGCTTTCTTT.

The gene calls are TRBV7-2 and TRBJ1-2; 8 positions match TRBD1. The CDR3 extends over 20 amino acids. Trimming removed 0 bases from V and 3 bases from J; junction bases left unmatched: 18. The germline gives CDR1 SGHTA, CDR2 FQGNSA. The CDR3 region is CASSLAGSRGLPRIDYGYTF. The CDR3 nucleotides are TGTGCCAGCAGCTTAGCGGGGAGCAGGGGGCTTCCTCGCATTGACTATGGCTACACCTTC.

The CDR3 DNA reads TGTGCCAGCAGCTTAAGCGCCGAAAGTTACGAGCAGTACTTC. It codes for CASSLSAESYEQYF. The gene calls are TRBV7-8 and TRBJ2-7, with D unresolved. V lost 2 bases and J 4 bases, leaving 12 bases between the germline ends. The CDR3 contains 14 residues. In germline, CDR1 is SGHVS, CDR2 FQNEAQ.

The gene calls are TRBV7-9 and TRBJ2-1, with TRBD1 identical over 8 bases. J was trimmed by 6 bases and V by 5 bases; bases with no gene match: 6. The germline V gene has CDR1 SEHNR and CDR2 FQNEAQ (reference sequence). The CDR3 runs 14 residues. As DNA, the CDR3 is TGTGCCAGCAGCGGACAGGGCTATGTCAATGAGCAGTTCTTC. Translating gives CASSGQGYVNEQFF. Variable domain in full (rest from reference TRBV7-9 and TRBJ2-1): DTGVSQNPRHKITKRGQNVTFRCDPISEHNRLYWYRQTLGQGPEFLTYFQNEAQLEKSRLLSDRFSAERPKGSFSTLEIQRTEQGDSAMYLCASSGQGYVNEQFFGPGTRLTVL.

This clone appeared a few times. This chain links TRBV10-3 with TRBJ2-2; 7 bases match TRBD1. V lost 3 bases and J lost 2; bases outside the gene matches: 6. This CDR3 spans 16 amino acids. Germline V gene sequence: CDR1 ENHRY, CDR2 SYGVKD. The CDR3: CAISEGTDFNTGELFF. The CDR3 nucleotides are TGTGCCATCAGTGAAGGGACAGACTTTAACACCGGGGAGCTGTTTTTT.

The genes are TRBV7-9 and TRBJ1-1; the D gene is possibly TRBD1 (6 bases). CDR1 and CDR2 from the germline V gene are SEHNR and FQNEAQ (reference sequence). Trimming cost V 5 bases and J 6 bases, with 19 bases left between them. The CDR3 is 15 amino acids. The CDR3 DNA is TGTGCCAGCAGCGTCCCGAAAACAGGGCTCGCTGAAGCTTTCTTT. Its translation is CASSVPKTGLAEAFF. The full variable domain, its missing parts supplied by reference TRBV7-9 and TRBJ1-1, is DTGVSQNPRHKITKRGQNVTFRCDPISEHNRLYWYRQTLGQGPEFLTYFQNEAQLEKSRLLSDRFSAERPKGSFSTLEIQRTEQGDSAMYLCASSVPKTGLAEAFFGQGTRLTVV.